A single sample is the source of the 32 T cell receptor beta chains below, sequenced in a study of T cells after yellow fever vaccination. TCRdb passed the 5' RACE reads through MiXCR, listing each CDR3 protein once. The repertoire holds 100,000 to 150,000 distinct CDR3 sequences, with around 15% as singletons. The input for sequencing was CD8+ T cells sorted from PBMCs, taken 5 days after the yellow fever booster vaccination. Every receptor here comes from a man aged 18 to 29 who received the YFV17D yellow fever vaccine.

This clonotype was seen more than once but under ten times. Here the CDR3 reads CASSGAGEAYEQYV. For the CDR3, the DNA is TGTGCCAGCAGCGGAGCAGGGGAAGCCTACGAGCAGTACGTC. The chain couples TRBV6-1 to TRBJ2-7; D perhaps matches TRBD1 (6 bases). The CDR3 length is 14 residues. The germline gives CDR1 MNHNS, CDR2 SASEGT. The V and J ends lost 6 bases and 2 bases respectively, with 14 bases between them.

This clonotype has more than one count but fewer than ten. The gene calls are TRBV7-9 and TRBJ2-7; 7 bases match TRBD2. Losses at the gene ends were 5 bases for V and 0 bases for J; bases not matched to a gene: 10. CDR1 SEHNR and CDR2 FQNEAQ come from the germline V gene (reference sequence). The CDR3 has 16 amino acids. The CDR3 sequence: CASSLSSGASSYEQYF. In nucleotides, the CDR3 is TGTGCCAGCAGCCTTTCGAGCGGGGCGAGCTCCTACGAGCAGTACTTC.

The genes are TRBV6-5 and TRBJ1-2; a weak D match, TRBD1 (6 bases). CDR3 length: 16 residues. Trimming removed 6 bases from V and 3 bases from J, with 20 bases in between. Germline V gives CDR1 MNHEY, CDR2 SVGAGI. In nucleotides, the CDR3 is TGTGCCAGCAGCAATAGCCGTGGGGGGCAAGACTATGGCTACACCTTC. It specifies CASSNSRGGQDYGYTF.

The chain employs TRBV5-1 and TRBJ2-5, with 7 bases matching TRBD1. J gave up 0 bases and V 1 base, and 12 bases lay outside the gene matches. This CDR3 comprises 18 residues. Germline CDR1 reads SGHRS; CDR2 reads YFSETQ. The CDR3 loop is CASSLRGLGTMDQETQYF. DNA for the CDR3: TGCGCCAGCAGCTTGAGGGGGCTGGGAACAATGGACCAAGAGACCCAGTACTTC. Drawing the rest from reference TRBV5-1 and TRBJ2-5, the complete variable domain is KAGVTQTPRYLIKTRGQQVTLSCSPISGHRSVSWYQQTPGQGLQFLFEYFSETQRNKGNFPGRFSGRQFSNSRSEMNVSTLELGDSALYLCASSLRGLGTMDQETQYFGPGTRLLVL.

This chain uses TRBV20-1 with TRBJ2-7; 10 positions agree with TRBD2. Trimming cost V 3 bases and J 3 bases; bases outside gene matches: 8. CDR3 length: 15 residues. Germline loops: CDR1 DFQATT, CDR2 SNEGSKA (reference sequence). CDR3: CSARGFTSGVYEQYV. CDR3 nucleotide sequence: TGCAGTGCTAGGGGTTTTACTAGCGGGGTCTACGAGCAGTACGTC.

This chain connects TRBV5-4 to TRBJ1-1, with D maybe TRBD1 (5 bases). There are 16 residues in the CDR3. The ends were cut back, 2 bases at V and 4 bases at J, with 18 bases in the middle. Germline values: CDR1 SGHNT, CDR2 YYREEE (reference sequence). CDR3 residues: CASSLKGRGEGTEAFF. As DNA, the CDR3 is TGTGCCAGCAGCTTAAAGGGACGGGGTGAGGGCACTGAAGCTTTCTTT.

The chain carries TRBV15 and TRBJ2-7, with D perhaps TRBD1 (6 bases). The CDR3 extends over 15 amino acids. Trimming took 0 bases from V and 7 from J, leaving 16 bases between them. CDR1 LNHNV and CDR2 YYDKDF come from the germline V gene (reference sequence). CDR3 bases: TGTGCCACCAGCAGAGAGGCAGGGGCCTTCTTGGAGCAGTACTTC. Its protein product is CATSREAGAFLEQYF.

This clonotype was observed a few times. The chain joins TRBV5-1 to TRBJ1-2, with D unresolved. Germline-derived CDR1 and CDR2 are SGHRS and YFSETQ. The CDR3 is made up of 15 amino acids. Trimming took 0 bases from V and 8 from J, leaving 17 bases between them. CDR3 bases: TGCGCCAGCAGCTTGGCCCAAGTCGCTACGGACGGCTACACCTTC. Translated: CASSLAQVATDGYTF.

The genes are TRBV6-5 and TRBJ1-1; maybe TRBD1 (5 bases). With 0 bases removed from V and 0 bases from J, the gap between germline ends came to 11 bases. This CDR3 has 16 amino acids. The germline V gene has CDR1 MNHEY and CDR2 SVGAGI. The chain's CDR3 is CASSYSTVLLNTEAFF. The DNA of the CDR3 is TGTGCCAGCAGTTACTCGACAGTATTATTGAACACTGAAGCTTTCTTT.

The chain links TRBV10-2 to TRBJ2-5; TRBD1 is a possible D gene (6 bases). Germline values: CDR1 WSHSY, CDR2 SAAADI. This CDR3 is 16 amino acids long. V lost 4 bases and J lost 5, with 20 bases in between. The CDR3 loop is CASSGRRGGKRETQYF. The CDR3 DNA is TGCGCCAGCAGTGGCCGGAGAGGGGGAAAGAGGGAGACCCAGTACTTC.

The genes are TRBV12-5 and TRBJ2-3; a possible D gene is TRBD2 (6 bases). This CDR3 comprises 15 residues. Trimming took off 1 base at V and 0 bases at J, with 8 bases between the two ends. Germline CDR1 and CDR2: LGHNT and FRNRAP. CDR3 sequence reads: CASGLGRESTDTQYF. The CDR3, as DNA: TGTGCTAGTGGTTTGGGGCGGGAAAGCACAGATACGCAGTATTTT.

In its sample, this clonotype was seen a few times. It may be a read error: a sequence one base away is much more abundant. The chain uses TRBV4-1 and TRBJ2-3; D is undetermined. CDR3 length equals 13 residues. The germline gives CDR1 MGHRA, CDR2 YSYEKL. Trimming took off 1 base at V and 1 base at J, with 3 bases between the two ends. CDR3 DNA sequence: TGCGCCAGCAGCCAAGTGGGCACAGATACGCAGTATTTT. It yields the protein CASSQVGTDTQYF.

This clonotype was seen many times. This chain joins TRBV7-9 and TRBJ2-5; D gene unclear. Trimming took off 3 bases at V and 1 base at J, with 12 bases between the two ends. The germline gives CDR1 SEHNR, CDR2 FQNEAQ (reference sequence). The CDR3 consists of 15 residues. The CDR3 sequence is CASSFFSPTQETQYF. The CDR3 coding sequence is TGTGCCAGCAGCTTCTTCAGTCCGACCCAAGAGACCCAGTACTTC.

This clonotype showed up just a few times. V usage is TRBV6-2 or TRBV6-3 and J usage is TRBJ1-5, with 8 bases that match TRBD1. CDR3 length: 13 amino acids. Germline CDR1 reads MNHEY; CDR2 reads SVGEGT. The J segment lost 6 bases and the V segment lost 7 bases, leaving 5 bases of the junction unmatched. The DNA of the CDR3 is TGTGCCAGCAAGGACAGGGCGAGTCAGCCCCAGCATTTT. It encodes CASKDRASQPQHF.

This rearrangement joins TRBV6-5 to TRBJ2-1; D is perhaps TRBD1 (5 bases). V was clipped by 2 bases and J by 6 bases, with 8 bases between them. There are 13 residues in the CDR3. Germline assignment: CDR1 MNHEY and CDR2 SVGAGI. The CDR3 sequence: CASSYMGLNEQFF. As DNA, the CDR3 is TGTGCCAGCAGTTACATGGGGCTCAATGAGCAGTTCTTC.

A few counts support this clonotype. The rearrangement joins TRBV4-1 to TRBJ1-1; 7 positions match TRBD1. V shed 4 bases and J 0 bases; nucleotides not matched to a gene: 8. Per germline, CDR1 MGHRA and CDR2 YSYEKL. The CDR3 is 16 amino acids. This chain's CDR3 is CASSLRTGGMNTEAFF. The CDR3 DNA reads as TGCGCCAGCAGCCTTCGGACAGGCGGAATGAACACTGAAGCTTTCTTT.

This clonotype was seen a handful of times. The J gene is TRBJ1-2, the V gene TRBV6-2 or TRBV6-3, with 7 bases aligning to TRBD1. With 2 bases clipped from V and 2 bases from J, the junction kept 5 bases outside the gene matches. CDR3 length: 15 amino acids. The V gene's germline CDR1 is MNHEY and CDR2 SVGEGT. CDR3 DNA: TGTGCCAGCAGTTACGTAGGGACAGAGAACTATGGCTACACCTTC. This sequence encodes CASSYVGTENYGYTF.

Only a few counts were recorded for this clonotype. V is TRBV7-6 and J is TRBJ2-5; D gene ambiguous. The CDR3 is 14 amino acids. CDR1 SGHVS and CDR2 FNYEAQ come from the germline V gene. Trimming took 0 bases from V and 3 from J, leaving 8 bases between them. CDR3 bases: TGTGCCAGCAGCTTAGCGAGAACTAAAGAGACCCAGTACTTC. It yields the protein CASSLARTKETQYF.

This clonotype was seen a handful of times. This chain joins TRBV6-6 and TRBJ1-4; D remains ambiguous. Trimming left V 2 bases short and J 7 bases short, with 8 bases between. The CDR3 covers 13 residues. CDR1 MNHNY and CDR2 SVGAGI come from the germline V gene (reference sequence). CDR3 sequence: CASSYGIGEKLFF. CDR3 coding DNA: TGTGCCAGCAGTTACGGGATTGGTGAAAAACTGTTTTTT.

The chain couples TRBV4-1 to TRBJ1-2; D ambiguous. This CDR3 region has 16 residues. Trimming stripped 1 base from V and 7 bases from J, with 19 bases between. Germline-derived CDR1 and CDR2 are MGHRA and YSYEKL. CDR3 sequence (DNA): TGCGCCAGCAGCCAAGGTCCATCCACACCCTGGGGTGGCTACACCTTC. This translates into CASSQGPSTPWGGYTF.

This clonotype was found a few times. CDR3 region: CASLSGDTQYF. In DNA, the CDR3 is TGTGCCAGCCTGTCTGGGGATACGCAGTATTTT. The rearrangement links TRBV12-3 or TRBV12-4 to TRBJ2-3; no reliable D call. V was clipped by 8 bases and J by 6 bases, with 9 bases between them. The length of the CDR3 is 11 residues.

This clonotype has ten or more counts. The V and J genes are TRBV4-2 and TRBJ2-1; 10 bases line up with TRBD2. This CDR3 has 17 amino acids. CDR1 and CDR2 (germline): LGHNA, YNFKEQ. V shed 4 bases and J 5 bases; nucleotides not matched to a gene: 11. The CDR3 region is CASSPLNLAGEHNEQFF. The CDR3 DNA is TGTGCCAGCAGCCCCTTAAACCTAGCGGGGGAACACAATGAGCAGTTCTTC.

This clonotype was seen repeatedly, ten times or more. The chain carries TRBV7-9 and TRBJ1-1, with unresolved D. This CDR3 has 12 residues. Germline V gene lookup returns CDR1 SEHNR and CDR2 FQNEAQ (reference sequence). The V end lost 4 bases, the J end lost 6 bases, and 9 bases lay between the germline ends. Here the CDR3 DNA reads TGTGCCAGCAGCTCAGGTGTAGCTGAAGCTTTCTTT. As protein: CASSSGVAEAFF.

The J gene is TRBJ2-5, the V gene TRBV14; no reliable D call. With 0 bases removed from V and 4 bases from J, the gap between germline ends came to 15 bases. CDR1 is SGHDN, CDR2 FVKESK, per germline. The CDR3 extends over 16 amino acids. The CDR3 spells CASSQDLGSLVETQYF. CDR3 nucleotide sequence: TGTGCCAGCAGCCAAGATCTTGGGTCCCTGGTAGAGACCCAGTACTTC.

This clonotype was recorded a few times. The chain carries TRBV20-1 and TRBJ2-2; 7 bases align to TRBD1. There are 14 residues in the CDR3. Trimming cost V 5 bases and J 3 bases; bases outside gene matches: 6. The germline V gene has CDR1 DFQATT and CDR2 SNEGSKA (reference sequence). The CDR3 sequence is CSAWLQGDTGELFF. The CDR3 DNA reads TGCAGTGCTTGGCTCCAGGGGGACACCGGGGAGCTGTTTTTT.

In its sample, this clonotype was seen a few times. The V gene is TRBV7-9, the J gene TRBJ1-1, with a tentative D call TRBD1 (5 bases). Germline CDR1 is SEHNR and CDR2 is FQNEAQ (reference sequence). CDR3 length: 13 amino acids. V was cut by 3 bases and J by 1 base, with 6 bases left in between. The CDR3 loop reads CASSLRGNTEAFF. CDR3 in DNA: TGTGCCAGCAGCTTGAGGGGGAACACTGAAGCTTTCTTT.

This clonotype was counted a few times. The chain couples TRBV12-3 or TRBV12-4 to TRBJ2-5, with 7 bases aligning to TRBD2. CDR3 length equals 17 residues. Trimming removed 3 bases from V and 4 bases from J; junction bases left unmatched: 14. CDR3 in DNA: TGTGCCAGCAGTTTCTGGGCGGCGGGGGTCGAAGGAGAGACCCAGTACTTC. It yields the protein CASSFWAAGVEGETQYF.

The chain uses TRBV3-1 and TRBJ1-5; D is unclear. CDR3 size: 12 residues. Germline lookup yields CDR1 LGHDT and CDR2 YNNKEL (reference sequence). V was cut by 0 bases and J by 7 bases, with 4 bases left in between. The CDR3 here is CASSQDRQPQHF. In nucleotides, the CDR3 is TGTGCCAGCAGCCAAGATCGCCAGCCCCAGCATTTT.

This clonotype was observed a handful of times. The V call is TRBV7-9, the J call TRBJ2-1; 11 nucleotides align to TRBD2. The trim removed 5 bases at V and 1 base at J, leaving 1 base unmatched. The germline V gene encodes CDR1 SEHNR and CDR2 FQNEAQ (reference sequence). The CDR3 spans 15 residues. The CDR3 region has the DNA TGTGCCAGCAGCGCTAGCGGGGGGTCCTACAATGAGCAGTTCTTC. Translated: CASSASGGSYNEQFF.

This clonotype appeared a few times. V gene TRBV4-1 combines with J gene TRBJ2-7, with 9 nucleotides matching TRBD2. CDR3 size: 14 residues. The junction had 0 bases not matched to a gene; V was cut back by 0 bases and J by 3 bases. The germline V gene has CDR1 MGHRA and CDR2 YSYEKL. CDR3 DNA: TGCGCCAGCAGCCAAGAAGCGGGGGGCTACGAGCAGTACTTC. Encoded protein: CASSQEAGGYEQYF.

The chain recombines TRBV4-3 with TRBJ2-5; D remains unclear. The CDR3 runs to 15 residues. CDR1 and CDR2 (germline): LGHNA, YSLEER. The V end was cut by 1 base, the J end by 5 bases, with 14 bases between. In DNA, the CDR3 is TGCGCCAGCAGCCAAGGTTTGGATCCTTTCGAGACCCAGTACTTC. Translated, it gives CASSQGLDPFETQYF.

The CDR3 DNA is TGTGCCAGCAGCCCACACGGATTGAGCTCCTACGAGCAGTACTTC. Translating gives CASSPHGLSSYEQYF. V and J are TRBV9 and TRBJ2-7; D remains ambiguous. Germline V gene data show CDR1 as SGDLS and CDR2 as YYNGEE. The CDR3 is 15 amino acids. V shed 4 bases and J shed 0 bases, with 14 bases lying between them.